This entry concerns a single T cell receptor (beta chain). Its antigen is unknown. The data derive from a study of shared clonotypes between healthy human individuals. Study-wide findings and caveats: Clonotype sharing among the donors was expected to vary with sequencing depth.

CDR3 length: 16 amino acids. Per germline, CDR1 SNHLY and CDR2 FYNNEI. V dropped 4 bases and J dropped 7; count of bases not matched to a gene: 10. Here immunoSEQ multiplex PCR was the method, and the copy in TCRdb shows in-frame clones only, minus some. The table records a few million clones, around 90% of them present only once. The chain is built from TRBV2 and TRBJ2-2; 9 nucleotides line up with TRBD2. The source of this sequence is a man aged 18 to 35 in good health. Some clones in this sample may be carry-over from other donors' samples. Material for sequencing was naive CD4+ T cells from PBMCs. Subset noted: CD45RA+ positively selected. CDR3 sequence: CASSGGRAQYGGELFF. In nucleotides, the CDR3 is TGTGCCAGCAGTGGCGGGAGGGCCCAATATGGCGGGGAGCTGTTTTTT.